This entry describes one T cell receptor beta chain. J gave up 8 bases and V 3 bases, and 5 bases lay outside the gene matches. Germline V CDR1 and CDR2: LGHNA, YSLEER. The CDR3 is 13 amino acids. This entry comes from a study of blood T cell repertoires in COVID-19. Study-wide background: Donors in the United States, Italy and Spain gave samples during acute or convalescent COVID-19. T cells, B-cell-depleted T cells, or PBMCs provided the cDNA or gDNA that served as material.

Source study methods: Nucleated cell counts were estimated from reference gene primer amplification. Only in-frame clones appear in the TCRdb table, and some are missing; sequencing was by immunoSEQ multiplex PCR. The D gene and trimming were derived from the DNA, and the V and J assignments and clone size from that table. The repertoire holds tens of thousands of clones, with roughly 85% as singletons. The sample consisted of peripheral blood. The sequence was obtained from a man aged 25 to 40 with acute or convalescent COVID-19. The genes are TRBV4-3 and TRBJ1-2, with 8 bases that match TRBD1. In DNA, the CDR3 is TGCGCCAGCAGCCAGCTGACAGGGGAAGGCTACACCTTC. It is translated as CASSQLTGEGYTF.